This T cell receptor (beta chain) is from a study of cytomegalovirus exposure and HLA in healthy donors. Whole-study results and caveats: Most of the TCR beta V segments (in an earlier analysis) were productive either about 87% or about 30% of the time.

The V gene's germline CDR1 is LGHNA and CDR2 YNFKEQ. Germline trimming cut 0 bases from V and 1 base from J; bases unmatched to any gene: 11. CDR3 size: 21 residues. As for this clone: Its antigen is not known.

The PCR made use of 60 Vbeta and 13 Jbeta primers. The method was immunoSEQ multiplex PCR; TCRdb's version includes in-frame clones alone and lacks a portion of them. The top ten hold 5% to 7% of the sample, which has approximately 120,000 clones, less than 70% seen once. This TCR was recovered from a woman aged 70-85 years in good health and CMV-seropositive. The chain joins TRBV4-2 to TRBJ2-5, with TRBD2 matching 16 bases. Sequencing was carried out using PBMCs. The CDR3 DNA is TGTGCCAGCAGCCAAGATCCGGGTAAGGGACTAGCGGGGGGGCTCCAAGAGACCCAGTACTTC. This translates into CASSQDPGKGLAGGLQETQYF.